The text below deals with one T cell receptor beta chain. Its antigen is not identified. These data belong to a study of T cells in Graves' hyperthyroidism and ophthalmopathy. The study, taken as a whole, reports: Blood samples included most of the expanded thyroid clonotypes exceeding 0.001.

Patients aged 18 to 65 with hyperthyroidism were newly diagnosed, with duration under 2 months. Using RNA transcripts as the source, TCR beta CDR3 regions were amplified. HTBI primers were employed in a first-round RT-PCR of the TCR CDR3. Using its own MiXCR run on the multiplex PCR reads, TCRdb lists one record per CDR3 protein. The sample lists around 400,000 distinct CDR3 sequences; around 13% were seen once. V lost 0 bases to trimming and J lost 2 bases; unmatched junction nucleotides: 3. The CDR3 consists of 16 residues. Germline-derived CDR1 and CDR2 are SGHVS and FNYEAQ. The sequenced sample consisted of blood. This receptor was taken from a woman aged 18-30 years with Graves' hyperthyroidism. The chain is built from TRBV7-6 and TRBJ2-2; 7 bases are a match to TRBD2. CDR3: CASSLAGGKNTGELFF. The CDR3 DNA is TGTGCCAGCAGCTTAGCCGGGGGGAAAAACACCGGGGAGCTGTTTTTT.